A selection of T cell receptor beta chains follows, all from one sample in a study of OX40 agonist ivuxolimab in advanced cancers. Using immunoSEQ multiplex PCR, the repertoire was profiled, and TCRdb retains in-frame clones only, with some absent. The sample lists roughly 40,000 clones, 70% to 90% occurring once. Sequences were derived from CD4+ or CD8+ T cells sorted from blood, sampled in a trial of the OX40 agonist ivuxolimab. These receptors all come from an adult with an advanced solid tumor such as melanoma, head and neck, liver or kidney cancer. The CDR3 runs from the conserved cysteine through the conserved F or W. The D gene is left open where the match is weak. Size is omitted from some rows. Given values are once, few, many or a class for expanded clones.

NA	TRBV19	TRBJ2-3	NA	CASRSRTITDTQYF	TGTGCCAGTAGATCCCGGACTATTACAGATACGCAGTATTTT
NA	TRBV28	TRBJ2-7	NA	CASQTPAERFEQYF	TGTGCCAGCCAAACCCCAGCGGAGAGGTTCGAGCAGTACTTC
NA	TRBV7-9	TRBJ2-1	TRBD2	CASSASGMASNEQFF	TGTGCCAGCAGCGCGAGCGGGATGGCCTCCAATGAGCAGTTCTTC
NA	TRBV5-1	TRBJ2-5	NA	CASRIGGGVGQETQYF	TGCGCCAGCAGAATTGGAGGGGGCGTGGGACAAGAGACCCAGTACTTC
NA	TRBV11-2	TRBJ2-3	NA	CASSNTGTRTDTQYF	TGTGCCAGCAGCAACACCGGGACGCGCACAGATACGCAGTATTTT
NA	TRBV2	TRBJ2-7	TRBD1	CASSRQGSHEQYF	TGTGCCAGCAGTCGACAGGGTAGCCACGAGCAGTACTTC
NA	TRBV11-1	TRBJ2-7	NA	CASSLEEGSAYEQYF	TGTGCCAGCAGCTTAGAAGAGGGGTCGGCATACGAGCAGTACTTC
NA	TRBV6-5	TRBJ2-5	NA	CASSYSVVGVETQYF	TGTGCCAGCAGTTACTCGGTGGTGGGAGTCGAGACCCAGTACTTC
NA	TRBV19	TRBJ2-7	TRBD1	CASSRGTASYEQYF	TGTGCCAGTAGCAGGGGGACAGCGTCCTACGAGCAGTACTTC
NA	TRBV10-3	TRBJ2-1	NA	CAIGLGGRAEQFF	TGTGCCATCGGCCTAGGGGGTCGGGCTGAGCAGTTCTTC
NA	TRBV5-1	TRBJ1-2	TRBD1	CASSLADRDGYTF	TGCGCCAGCAGCCTGGCCGACAGGGATGGCTACACCTTC
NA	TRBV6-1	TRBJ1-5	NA	CASRLGAGRPQHF	TGTGCCAGCAGGCTGGGAGCCGGACGGCCCCAGCATTTT
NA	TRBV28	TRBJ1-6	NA	CASSLSVDNSPLHF	TGTGCCAGCAGTTTATCTGTTGATAATTCACCCCTCCACTTT
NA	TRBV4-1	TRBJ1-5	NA	CASSPFLVSNQPQHF	TGCGCCAGCAGCCCCTTTCTAGTCTCCAATCAGCCCCAGCATTTT
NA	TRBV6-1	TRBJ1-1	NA	CASSDGMGGAFF	TGTGCCAGCAGTGACGGTATGGGGGGGGCTTTCTTT
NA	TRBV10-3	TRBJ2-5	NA	CAISEFEARGQETQYF	TGTGCCATCAGTGAGTTCGAGGCGAGGGGGCAAGAGACCCAGTACTTC
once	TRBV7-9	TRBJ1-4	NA	CASSLLKGGATNEKLFF	TGTGCCAGCAGCTTATTGAAGGGGGGAGCAACTAATGAAAAACTGTTTTTT
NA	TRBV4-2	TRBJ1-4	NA	CASSQGSQYREKLFF	TGTGCCAGCAGCCAAGGGTCTCAGTATCGGGAAAAACTGTTTTTT
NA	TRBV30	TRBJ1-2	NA	CAWSRSLQRLNYGYTF	TGTGCCTGGAGTCGTTCCTTACAGAGACTTAACTATGGCTACACCTTC
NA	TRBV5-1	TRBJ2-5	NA	CASSLGQETQYF	TGCGCCAGCAGCTTGGGACAGGAGACCCAGTACTTC
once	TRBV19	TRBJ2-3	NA	CASSIGTATGDTQYF	TGTGCCAGTAGTATAGGGACAGCCACGGGAGATACGCAGTATTTT
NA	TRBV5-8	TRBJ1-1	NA	CASSRGERGANTEAFF	TGTGCCAGCAGCCGAGGAGAACGGGGAGCGAACACTGAAGCTTTCTTT
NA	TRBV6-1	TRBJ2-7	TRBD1	CASSASGWGDRPSYEQYF	TGTGCCAGCAGTGCCTCGGGGTGGGGGGACAGGCCATCCTACGAGCAGTACTTC
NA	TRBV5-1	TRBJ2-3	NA	CASSVGRMSDTQYF	TGCGCCAGCAGCGTAGGACGGATGTCAGATACGCAGTATTTT
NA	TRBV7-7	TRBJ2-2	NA	CASSPGSTIRAGELFF	TGTGCTAGCAGCCCAGGATCCACCATTCGCGCCGGGGAGCTGTTTTTT
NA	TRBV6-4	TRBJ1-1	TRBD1	CASSDSGTGGGRGARAFF	TGTGCCAGCAGTGACTCCGGGACAGGGGGCGGCCGGGGGGCTAGGGCTTTCTTT
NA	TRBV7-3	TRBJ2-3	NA	CASSRGAGSTDTQYF	TGTGCCAGCAGCCGCGGGGCGGGAAGCACAGATACGCAGTATTTT
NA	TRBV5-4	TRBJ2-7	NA	CASSLDYEQYF	TGTGCCAGCAGCTTGGATTACGAGCAGTACTTC
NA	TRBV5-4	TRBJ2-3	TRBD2	CASSFRLAGGIDTQYF	TGTGCCAGCAGCTTCCGACTAGCGGGAGGGATAGATACGCAGTATTTT
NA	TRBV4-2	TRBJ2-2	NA	CASSQDGALGELFF	TGTGCCAGCAGCCAAGACGGCGCGTTAGGGGAGCTGTTTTTT
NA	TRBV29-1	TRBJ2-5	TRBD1	CSVETGGETQYF	TGCAGCGTCGAGACAGGGGGAGAGACCCAGTACTTC
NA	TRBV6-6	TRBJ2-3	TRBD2	CASSYASGISDTQYF	TGTGCCAGCAGTTACGCTAGCGGGATTTCAGATACGCAGTATTTT
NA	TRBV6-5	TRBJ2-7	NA	CASSRPEWAGEQYF	TGTGCCAGCAGTCGACCGGAGTGGGCGGGGGAGCAGTACTTC
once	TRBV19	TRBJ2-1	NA	CASSPFGGDNNEQFF	TGTGCCAGTAGTCCCTTCGGGGGAGACAACAATGAGCAGTTCTTC
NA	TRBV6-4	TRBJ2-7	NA	CASKVQGRSYEQYF	TGTGCCAGCAAGGTCCAGGGACGGTCCTACGAGCAGTACTTC
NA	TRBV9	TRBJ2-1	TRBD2	CASSPSGRQDNEQFF	TGTGCCAGCAGCCCTAGCGGGAGGCAGGACAATGAGCAGTTCTTC
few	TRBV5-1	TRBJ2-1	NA	CASSGGLSYNEQFF	TGCGCCAGCAGCGGAGGACTCTCCTACAATGAGCAGTTCTTC
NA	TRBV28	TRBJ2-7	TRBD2	CASSYRWASSGIRTYEQYF	TGTGCCAGCAGCTATCGTTGGGCCTCTAGCGGGATAAGGACCTACGAGCAGTACTTC
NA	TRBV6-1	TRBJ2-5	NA	CASSARPAQYF	TGTGCCAGCAGTGCCAGACCAGCCCAGTACTTC
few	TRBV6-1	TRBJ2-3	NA	CASSVLSGTDTQYF	TGTGCCAGCAGTGTACTGAGCGGCACAGATACGCAGTATTTT
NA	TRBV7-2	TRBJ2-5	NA	CASRLQETQYF	TGTGCCAGCAGACTTCAAGAGACCCAGTACTTC
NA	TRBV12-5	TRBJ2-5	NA	CASGLGQTPQETQYF	TGTGCTAGTGGTTTGGGGCAAACACCCCAAGAGACCCAGTACTTC
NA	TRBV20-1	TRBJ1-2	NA	CSAGTLYGYTF	TGCAGTGCTGGGACACTTTATGGCTACACCTTC
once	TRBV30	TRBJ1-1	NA	CAGGRGDTEAFF	TGTGCCGGGGGGCGGGGGGACACTGAAGCTTTCTTT
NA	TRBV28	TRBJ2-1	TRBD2	CASSPAGSSGSYNEQFF	TGTGCCAGCAGCCCGGCCGGGTCTAGCGGTTCCTACAATGAGCAGTTCTTC
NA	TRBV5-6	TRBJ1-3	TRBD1	CASSLQGANTIYF	TGTGCCAGCAGCTTGCAGGGGGCGAACACCATATATTTT
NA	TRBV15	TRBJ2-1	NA	CATSRGWGEQFF	TGTGCCACCAGCAGAGGGTGGGGTGAGCAGTTCTTC
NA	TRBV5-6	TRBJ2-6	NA	CASSLTGTGANVLTF	TGTGCCAGCAGCCTGACAGGTACCGGGGCCAACGTCCTGACTTTC
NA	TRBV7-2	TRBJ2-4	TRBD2	CASSPSGLAGGRAKNIQYF	TGTGCCAGCAGCCCTTCGGGACTAGCGGGAGGTCGCGCCAAAAACATTCAGTACTTC
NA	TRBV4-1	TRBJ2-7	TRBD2	CASSQDGIAGPYEQYF	TGCGCCAGCAGCCAAGATGGGATAGCGGGACCCTACGAGCAGTACTTC
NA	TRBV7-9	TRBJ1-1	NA	CASSLTGTTEAFF	TGTGCCAGCAGCTTAACGGGGACCACTGAAGCTTTCTTT
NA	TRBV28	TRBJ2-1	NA	CASSPFRENNEQFF	TGTGCCAGCAGTCCGTTTCGGGAGAACAATGAGCAGTTCTTC
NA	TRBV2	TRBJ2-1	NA	CASRLTSREQFF	TGTGCCAGCAGACTTACTAGCCGGGAGCAGTTCTTC
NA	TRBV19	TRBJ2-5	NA	CASSIAFGRQETQYF	TGTGCCAGTAGTATAGCATTTGGCAGACAAGAGACCCAGTACTTC